This T cell receptor (beta chain) was profiled in a study of T cell responses to AZD1222 COVID-19 vaccine. Looking at the study overall: Whether given at about 4 or about 12 weeks, second doses were pooled.

Points on this clone: Its antigen is not identified.

The study's findings and limits: Spike-spanning, vaccine-associated CD4 TCRs were dominant at 160-218 and 743-854. At baseline, just five to seven AZD1222 recipients tested seropositive.

The CDR3 length is 14 residues. V shed 3 bases and J shed 6 bases, with 13 bases lying between them. Germline values: CDR1 SGHTA, CDR2 FQGTGA. The protocol was immunoSEQ multiplex PCR, while the TCRdb copy is restricted to in-frame clones and leaves out a portion. The sample has about 150,000 clones; around 93% are singletons. The chain links TRBV7-3 to TRBJ2-3, with D possibly matching TRBD2 (6 bases). This specimen was peripheral blood, taken on day 0 of AZD1222 vaccination. This clonotype originated in an adult in good health. The DNA for the CDR3 is TGTGCCAGCAGCTTCGGGACTCCTCCGGATACGCAGTATTTT. Its translation is CASSFGTPPDTQYF.